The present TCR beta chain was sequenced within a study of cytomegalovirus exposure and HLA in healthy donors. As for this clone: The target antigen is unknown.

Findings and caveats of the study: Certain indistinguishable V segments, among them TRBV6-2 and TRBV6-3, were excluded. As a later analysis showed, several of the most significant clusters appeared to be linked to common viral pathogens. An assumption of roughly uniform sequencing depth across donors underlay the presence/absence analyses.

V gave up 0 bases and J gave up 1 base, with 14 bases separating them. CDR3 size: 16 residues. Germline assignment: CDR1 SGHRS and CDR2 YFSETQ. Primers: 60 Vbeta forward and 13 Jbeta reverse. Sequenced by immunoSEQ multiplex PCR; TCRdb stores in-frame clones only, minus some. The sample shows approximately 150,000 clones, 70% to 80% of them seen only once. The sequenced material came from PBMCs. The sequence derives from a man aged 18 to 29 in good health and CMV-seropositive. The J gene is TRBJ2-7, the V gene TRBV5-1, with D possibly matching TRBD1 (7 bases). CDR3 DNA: TGCGCCAGCAGCTTGGCGGGGTCAGGGGGGTCCTACGAGCAGTACTTC. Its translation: CASSLAGSGGSYEQYF.